The rows below give T cell receptor beta chains drawn from one sample of a study of beta chain features in type 1 diabetes. Sequencing used immunoSEQ multiplex PCR; TCRdb keeps in-frame clones, though not all of them. This sample yields almost 350,000 clones, of which around 9.7% are seen a single time; roughly 1% belongs to the top ten. Sequencing was performed on central memory CD4+ T cells from blood. Source of these receptors: a man aged 25-45 years with type 1 diabetes. The CDR3 runs from the conserved cysteine through the conserved F or W.

length	V	J	CDR3
16	TRBV7-2	TRBJ2-1	CASSQTAGGPYNEQFF
13	TRBV7-9	TRBJ1-1	CASGSAGNTEAFF
13	TRBV6-6	TRBJ2-4	CASTVTDGGGAYF
15	TRBV9	TRBJ2-1	CASSVATASYNEQFF
14	TRBV29-1	TRBJ2-1	CSASRGAKNNEQFF
16	TRBV18	TRBJ1-4	CASSPLGGHTGEKLFF
13	TRBV7-9	TRBJ2-7	CASSTGPDYEQYF
14	TRBV5-6	TRBJ2-6	CASSFLSGANVLTF
11	TRBV25-1	TRBJ2-3	CASRELVTQYF
16	TRBV27	TRBJ2-1	CAASRSGGLASDEQFF
14	TRBV2	TRBJ1-5	CASSELGRGQPQHF
13	TRBV30	TRBJ2-7	CAWSNGGKNEQYF
13	TRBV2	TRBJ1-3	CASSRQGGNTIYF
14	TRBV2	TRBJ1-6	CASTRDRVDSPLHF
15	TRBV5-6	TRBJ2-3	CASSRGTSSADTQYF
14	TRBV7-9	TRBJ2-5	CASSPSGGQETQYF
14	TRBV2	TRBJ1-1	CASRRGQRNTEAFF
16	TRBV5-4	TRBJ2-7	CASSLEHPISPYEQYF
15	TRBV7-2	TRBJ1-1	CASSLAPGADTEAFF
16	TRBV7-2	TRBJ2-3	CASSPRLAGATDTQYF
16	TRBV5-1	TRBJ2-3	CASSMGLAGSTDTQYF
12	TRBV15	TRBJ1-3	CATSRDGNTIYF
17	TRBV9	TRBJ2-3	CASSLLGTSGFGDTQYF
17	TRBV11-2	TRBJ2-5	CASSLMASGGTWETQYF
12	TRBV6-5	TRBJ2-7	CASSYSTYEQYF
15	TRBV7-9	TRBJ1-4	CASSLPQGAGEKLFF
14	TRBV6-1	TRBJ2-3	CASSEGSGTDTQYF
15	TRBV30	TRBJ2-1	CAWSVQNEGYNEQFF
13	TRBV2	TRBJ2-3	CAGSGPFTDTQYF